The source of this T cell receptor (beta chain) is a study of shared clonotypes between healthy human individuals. General study findings and limits: Generation of non-shared clonotypes was less probable than generation of clonotypes shared by all four donors. Represented genetic and exposure-history diversity was restricted by having few donors.

The table came from immunoSEQ multiplex PCR; TCRdb's copy has only in-frame clones and leaves some out. The table lists approximately 1.5 million clones, approximately 98.5% of them singletons. As for this clone: The antigen is unknown.

The CDR3 sequence is 15 residues long. V trimming: 5 bases; J trimming: 3 bases; junction bases outside the gene matches: 8. The germline V gene encodes CDR1 KGHSH and CDR2 LQKENI. The sequenced material came from naive CD4+ T cells sorted from blood. The subset was: CD45RA+ positively selected. The chain joins TRBV18 to TRBJ2-7; TRBD2 matches at 9 bases. This clonotype was sampled from a man aged 25-45 years in good health. The CDR3 here is CASSELAGVLYEQYF. CDR3 nucleotides: TGTGCCAGCTCAGAGTTAGCGGGAGTTCTCTACGAGCAGTACTTC. Together with reference TRBV18 and TRBJ2-7, the CDR3 gives the full variable domain: NAGVMQNPRHLVRRRGQEARLRCSPMKGHSHVYWYRQLPEEGLKFMVYLQKENIIDESGMPKERFSAEFPKEGPSILRIQQVVRGDSAAYFCASSELAGVLYEQYFGPGTRLTVT.